This T cell receptor (beta chain) was captured in a study of early T cells in non-severe SARS-CoV-2 infection. The wider study: Sequencing was performed on bulk RNA from unsorted whole blood, leaving chains unpaired.

As to this clonotype: As yet, its antigen is unknown.

Points from the study as a whole: Using VDJdb, the matching emphasized anti-spike CD8 responses while missing private and CD4 specificities.

Germline-derived CDR1 and CDR2 are MRHNA and SNTAGT. CDR3 length: 16 amino acids. V dropped 3 bases and J dropped 0 bases, with 12 bases sitting between them. The TCR library protocol attached unique molecular identifiers to the individual cDNA molecules. MiXCR was run by TCRdb on the 5' RACE reads, yielding one entry per CDR3 protein. This sample has tens of thousands of distinct CDR3 sequences; roughly a tenth occur once, and the top ten carry approximately 6.5%. V gene TRBV6-4 combines with J gene TRBJ2-4; D ambiguous. The sequencing input was whole blood. The sequence was obtained from an adult who was a healthcare worker with PCR-confirmed SARS-CoV-2 infection or an uninfected control (not recorded which). This chain's CDR3 is CASSESDGVAKNIQYF. The CDR3 nucleotides read TGTGCCAGCAGTGAGTCGGACGGCGTAGCCAAAAACATTCAGTACTTC.